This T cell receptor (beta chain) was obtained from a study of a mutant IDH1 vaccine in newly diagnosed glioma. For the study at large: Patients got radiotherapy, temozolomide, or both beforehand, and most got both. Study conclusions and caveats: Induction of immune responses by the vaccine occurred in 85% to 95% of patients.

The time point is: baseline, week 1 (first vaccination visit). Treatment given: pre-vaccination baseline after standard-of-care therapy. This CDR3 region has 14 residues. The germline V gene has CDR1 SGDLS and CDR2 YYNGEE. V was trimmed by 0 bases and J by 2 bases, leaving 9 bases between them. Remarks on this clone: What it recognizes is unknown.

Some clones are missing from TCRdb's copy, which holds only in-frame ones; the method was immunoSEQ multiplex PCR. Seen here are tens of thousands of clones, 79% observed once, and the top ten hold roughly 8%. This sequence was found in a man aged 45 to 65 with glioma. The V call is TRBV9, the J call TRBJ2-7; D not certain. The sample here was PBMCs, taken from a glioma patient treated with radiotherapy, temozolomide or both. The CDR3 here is CASSVEGSPYEQYF. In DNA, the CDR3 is TGTGCCAGCAGCGTAGAAGGGTCTCCCTACGAGCAGTACTTC. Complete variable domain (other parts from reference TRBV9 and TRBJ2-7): DSGVTQTPKHLITATGQRVTLRCSPRSGDLSVYWYQQSLDQGLQFLIQYYNGEERAKGNILERFSAQQFPDLHSELNLSSLELGDSALYFCASSVEGSPYEQYFGPGTRLTVT.